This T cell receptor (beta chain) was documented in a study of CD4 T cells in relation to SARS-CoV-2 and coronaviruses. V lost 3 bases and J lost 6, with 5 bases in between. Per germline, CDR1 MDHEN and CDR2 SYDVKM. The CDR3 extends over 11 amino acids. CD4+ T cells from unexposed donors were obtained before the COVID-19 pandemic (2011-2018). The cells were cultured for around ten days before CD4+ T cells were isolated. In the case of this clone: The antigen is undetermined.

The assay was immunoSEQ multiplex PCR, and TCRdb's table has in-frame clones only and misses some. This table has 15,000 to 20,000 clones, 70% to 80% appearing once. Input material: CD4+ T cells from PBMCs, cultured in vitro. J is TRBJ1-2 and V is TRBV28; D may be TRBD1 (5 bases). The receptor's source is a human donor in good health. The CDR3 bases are TGTGCCAGCAGTTTGGGGGATGGCTACACCTTC. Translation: CASSLGDGYTF.